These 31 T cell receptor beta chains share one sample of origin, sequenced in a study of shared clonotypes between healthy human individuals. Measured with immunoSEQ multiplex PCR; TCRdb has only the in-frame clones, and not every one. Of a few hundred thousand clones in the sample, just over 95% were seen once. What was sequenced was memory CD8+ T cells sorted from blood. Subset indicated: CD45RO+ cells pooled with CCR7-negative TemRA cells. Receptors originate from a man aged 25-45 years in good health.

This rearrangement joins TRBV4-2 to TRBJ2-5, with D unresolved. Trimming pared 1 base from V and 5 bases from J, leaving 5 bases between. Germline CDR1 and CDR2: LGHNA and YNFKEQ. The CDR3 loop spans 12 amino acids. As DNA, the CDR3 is TGTGCCAGCAGCCAAGGACGTGAGACCCAGTACTTC. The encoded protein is CASSQGRETQYF.

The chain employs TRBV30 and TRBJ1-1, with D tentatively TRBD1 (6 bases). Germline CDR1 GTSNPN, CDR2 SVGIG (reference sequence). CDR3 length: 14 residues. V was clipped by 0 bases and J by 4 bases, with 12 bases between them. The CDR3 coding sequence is TGTGCCTGGAGTGTACGGGGGGCGCCCACTGAAGCTTTCTTT. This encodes CAWSVRGAPTEAFF.

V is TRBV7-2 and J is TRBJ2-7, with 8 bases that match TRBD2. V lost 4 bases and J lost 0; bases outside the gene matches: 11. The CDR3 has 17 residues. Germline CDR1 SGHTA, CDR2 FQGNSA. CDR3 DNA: TGTGCCAGCAGCTCTGGTTATAGCGGGGTGAGCTCCTACGAGCAGTACTTC. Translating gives CASSSGYSGVSSYEQYF.

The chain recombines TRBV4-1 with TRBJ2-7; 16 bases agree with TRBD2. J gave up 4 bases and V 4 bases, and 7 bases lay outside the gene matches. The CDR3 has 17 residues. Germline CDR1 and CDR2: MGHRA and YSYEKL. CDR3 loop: CASSPGLAGGFWYEQYF. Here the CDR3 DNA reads TGCGCCAGCAGCCCGGGACTAGCGGGAGGGTTTTGGTACGAGCAGTACTTC.

CDR3 sequence (DNA): TGCGCCAGCAGCCCGGGGACCACAAACACAGATACGCAGTATTTT. Translation: CASSPGTTNTDTQYF. The genes are TRBV5-1 and TRBJ2-3; perhaps D is TRBD1 or TRBD2 (5 bases each). CDR1 is SGHRS, CDR2 YFSETQ, per germline. The CDR3 length is 15 residues. V gave up 4 bases and J gave up 2 bases, with 14 bases separating them.

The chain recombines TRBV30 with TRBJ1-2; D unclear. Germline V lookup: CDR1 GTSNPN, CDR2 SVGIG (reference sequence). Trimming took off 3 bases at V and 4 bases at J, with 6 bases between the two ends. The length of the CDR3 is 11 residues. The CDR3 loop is CAWRAAYGYTF. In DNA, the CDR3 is TGTGCCTGGAGGGCTGCCTATGGCTACACCTTC.

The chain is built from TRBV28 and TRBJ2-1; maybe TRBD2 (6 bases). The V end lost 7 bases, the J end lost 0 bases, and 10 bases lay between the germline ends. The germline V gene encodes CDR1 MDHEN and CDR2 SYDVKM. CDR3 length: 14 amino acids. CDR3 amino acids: CASTPTSSYNEQFF. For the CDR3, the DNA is TGTGCCAGCACCCCGACTAGCTCCTACAATGAGCAGTTCTTC.

The CDR3 sequence: CASSQVGGGAWNEQFF. The CDR3, as DNA: TGCGCCAGCAGCCAAGTCGGCGGGGGCGCTTGGAATGAGCAGTTCTTC. The genes are TRBV4-1 and TRBJ2-1, with D possibly being TRBD2 (7 bases). CDR1 MGHRA and CDR2 YSYEKL come from the germline V gene. This CDR3 has 16 amino acids. V was clipped by 1 base and J by 7 bases, with 17 bases between them.

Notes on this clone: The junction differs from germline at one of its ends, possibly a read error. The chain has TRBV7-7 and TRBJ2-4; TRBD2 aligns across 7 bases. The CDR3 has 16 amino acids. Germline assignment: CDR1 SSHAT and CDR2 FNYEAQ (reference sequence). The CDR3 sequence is CASSPSGIKAKNIQYF. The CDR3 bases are TGTGCTAGCAGCCCGAGCGGGATCAAAGCCAAAAACATTCAGTACTTC.

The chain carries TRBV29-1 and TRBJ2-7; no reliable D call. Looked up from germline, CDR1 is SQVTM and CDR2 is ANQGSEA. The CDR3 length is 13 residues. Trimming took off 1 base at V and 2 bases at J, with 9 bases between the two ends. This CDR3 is CSVEGPTPYEQYF. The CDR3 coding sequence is TGCAGCGTTGAAGGCCCCACCCCCTACGAGCAGTACTTC.

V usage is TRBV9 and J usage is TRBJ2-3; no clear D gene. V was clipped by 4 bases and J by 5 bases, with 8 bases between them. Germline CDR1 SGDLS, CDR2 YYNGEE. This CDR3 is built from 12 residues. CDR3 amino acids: CASSQELDTQYF. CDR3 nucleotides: TGTGCCAGCAGCCAGGAGTTAGATACGCAGTATTTT.

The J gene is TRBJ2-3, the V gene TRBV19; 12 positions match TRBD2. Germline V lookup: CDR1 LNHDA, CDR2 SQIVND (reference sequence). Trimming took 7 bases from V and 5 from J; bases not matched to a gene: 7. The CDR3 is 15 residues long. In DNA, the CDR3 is TGTGCCAGTACTAGCGGGAGGGCCCCCGGAGATACGCAGTATTTT. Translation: CASTSGRAPGDTQYF. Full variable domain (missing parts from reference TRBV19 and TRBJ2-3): DGGITQSPKYLFRKEGQNVTLSCEQNLNHDAMYWYRQDPGQGLRLIYYSQIVNDFQKGDIAEGYSVSREKKESFPLTVTSAQKNPTAFYLCASTSGRAPGDTQYFGPGTRLTVL.

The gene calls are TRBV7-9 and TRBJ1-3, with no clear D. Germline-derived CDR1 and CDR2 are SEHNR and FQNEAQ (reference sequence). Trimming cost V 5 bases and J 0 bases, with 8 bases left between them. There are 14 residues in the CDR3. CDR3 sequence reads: CASSQQNSGNTIYF. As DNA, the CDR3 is TGTGCCAGCAGCCAACAAAACTCTGGAAACACCATATATTTT.

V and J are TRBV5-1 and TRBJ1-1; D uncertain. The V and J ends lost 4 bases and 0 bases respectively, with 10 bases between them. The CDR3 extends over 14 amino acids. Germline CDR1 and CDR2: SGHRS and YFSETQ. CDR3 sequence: CASSPAGVNTEAFF. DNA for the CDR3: TGCGCCAGCAGCCCCGCCGGGGTGAACACTGAAGCTTTCTTT. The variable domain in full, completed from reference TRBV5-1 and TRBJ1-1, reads KAGVTQTPRYLIKTRGQQVTLSCSPISGHRSVSWYQQTPGQGLQFLFEYFSETQRNKGNFPGRFSGRQFSNSRSEMNVSTLELGDSALYLCASSPAGVNTEAFFGQGTRLTVV.

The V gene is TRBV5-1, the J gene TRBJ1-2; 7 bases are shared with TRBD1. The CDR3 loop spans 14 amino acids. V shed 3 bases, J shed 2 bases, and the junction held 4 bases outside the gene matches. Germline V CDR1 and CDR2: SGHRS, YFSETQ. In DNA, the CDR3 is TGCGCCAGCAGCTGGGACAGCACGAACTATGGCTACACCTTC. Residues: CASSWDSTNYGYTF.

The CDR3 reads CSASDYEQYF. Written as DNA, the CDR3 is TGCAGTGCTAGCGACTACGAGCAGTACTTC. The V gene is TRBV20-1, the J gene TRBJ2-7; no firm D call. V was trimmed by 3 bases and J by 3 bases, leaving 3 bases between them. This CDR3 has 10 amino acids. Germline CDR1 and CDR2: DFQATT and SNEGSKA (reference sequence).

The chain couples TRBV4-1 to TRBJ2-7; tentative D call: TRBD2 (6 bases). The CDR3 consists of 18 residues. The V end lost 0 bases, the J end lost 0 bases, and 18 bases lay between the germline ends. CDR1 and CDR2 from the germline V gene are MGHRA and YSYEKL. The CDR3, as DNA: TGCGCCAGCAGCCAAGACCCGCAAGCGGGCAAGAGCTCCTACGAGCAGTACTTC. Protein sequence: CASSQDPQAGKSSYEQYF.

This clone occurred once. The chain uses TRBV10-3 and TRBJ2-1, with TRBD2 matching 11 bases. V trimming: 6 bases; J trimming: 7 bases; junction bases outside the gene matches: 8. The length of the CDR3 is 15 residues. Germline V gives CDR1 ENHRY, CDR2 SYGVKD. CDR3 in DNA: TGTGCCATCAGCACAACTAGCGGGAGTGGGAATGAGCAGTTCTTC. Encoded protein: CAISTTSGSGNEQFF.

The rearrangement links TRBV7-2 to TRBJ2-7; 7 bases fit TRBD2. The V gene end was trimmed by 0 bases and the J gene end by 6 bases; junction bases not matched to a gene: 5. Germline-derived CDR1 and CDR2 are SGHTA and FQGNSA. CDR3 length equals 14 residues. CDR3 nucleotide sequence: TGTGCCAGCAGCTTAGCCTCGGGGAGGGGCGAGCAGTACTTC. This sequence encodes CASSLASGRGEQYF.

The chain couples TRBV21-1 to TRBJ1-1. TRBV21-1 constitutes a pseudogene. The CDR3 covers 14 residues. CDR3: CASSCYTIRTEAFF. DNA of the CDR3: TGTGCCAGCAGCTGCTACACAATTCGCACTGAAGCTTTCTTT.

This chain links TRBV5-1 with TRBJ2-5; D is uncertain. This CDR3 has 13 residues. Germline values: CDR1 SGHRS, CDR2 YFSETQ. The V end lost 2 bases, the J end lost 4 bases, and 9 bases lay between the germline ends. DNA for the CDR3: TGCGCCAGCAGCTTAAACGGGCCAGAGACCCAGTACTTC. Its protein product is CASSLNGPETQYF.

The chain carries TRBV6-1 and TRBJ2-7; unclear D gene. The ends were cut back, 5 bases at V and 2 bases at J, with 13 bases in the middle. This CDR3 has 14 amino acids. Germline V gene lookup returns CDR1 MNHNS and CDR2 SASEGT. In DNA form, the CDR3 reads TGTGCCAGCAGTTTACGCCCTGACACCTACGAGCAGTACTTC. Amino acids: CASSLRPDTYEQYF.

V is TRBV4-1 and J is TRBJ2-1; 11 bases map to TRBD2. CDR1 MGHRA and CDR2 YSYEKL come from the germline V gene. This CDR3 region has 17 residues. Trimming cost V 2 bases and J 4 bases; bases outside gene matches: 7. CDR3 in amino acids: CASSQTPTSGRYNEQFF. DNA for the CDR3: TGCGCCAGCAGCCAAACACCAACTAGCGGGAGATACAATGAGCAGTTCTTC.

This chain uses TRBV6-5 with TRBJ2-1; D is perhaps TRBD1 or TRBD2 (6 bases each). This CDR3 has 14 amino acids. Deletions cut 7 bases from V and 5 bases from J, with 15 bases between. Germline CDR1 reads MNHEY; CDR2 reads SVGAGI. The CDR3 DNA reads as TGTGCCAGCATCGGGAGAGGGGGAAACAATGAGCAGTTCTTC. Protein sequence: CASIGRGGNNEQFF.

The CDR3 DNA reads as TGTGCCAGCACAGGTTTGGCCTCTGAAGCTTTCTTT. Translation gives CASTGLASEAFF. The V call is TRBV6-1, the J call TRBJ1-1; D gene uncertain. The V and J ends lost 7 bases and 6 bases respectively, with 12 bases between them. CDR1 and CDR2 from the germline V gene are MNHNS and SASEGT. The length of the CDR3 is 12 residues.

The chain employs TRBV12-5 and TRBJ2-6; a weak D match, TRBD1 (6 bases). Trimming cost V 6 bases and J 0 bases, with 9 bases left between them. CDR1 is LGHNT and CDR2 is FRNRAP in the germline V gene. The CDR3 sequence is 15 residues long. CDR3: CASGQGPSGANVLTF. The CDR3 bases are TGTGCTAGTGGGCAGGGGCCCTCTGGGGCCAACGTCCTGACTTTC.

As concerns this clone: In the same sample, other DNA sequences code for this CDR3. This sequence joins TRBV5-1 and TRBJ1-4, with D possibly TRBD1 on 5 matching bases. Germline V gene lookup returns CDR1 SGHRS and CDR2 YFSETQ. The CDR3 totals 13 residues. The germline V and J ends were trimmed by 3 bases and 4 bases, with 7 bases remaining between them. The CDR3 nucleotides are TGCGCCAGCAGCTCCCAGGGTAATGAAAAACTGTTTTTT. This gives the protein CASSSQGNEKLFF.

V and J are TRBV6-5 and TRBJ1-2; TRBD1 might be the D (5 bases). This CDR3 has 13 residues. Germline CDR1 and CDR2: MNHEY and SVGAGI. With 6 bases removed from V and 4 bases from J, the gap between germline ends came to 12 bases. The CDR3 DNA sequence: TGTGCCAGCAGACCGGGGGGGAGCTATGGCTACACCTTC. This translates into CASRPGGSYGYTF.

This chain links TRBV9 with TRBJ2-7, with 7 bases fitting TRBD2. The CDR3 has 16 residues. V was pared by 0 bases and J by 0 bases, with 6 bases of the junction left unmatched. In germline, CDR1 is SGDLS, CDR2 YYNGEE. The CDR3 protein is CASSVGPSGGSYEQYF. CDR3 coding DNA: TGTGCCAGCAGCGTAGGGCCTAGCGGAGGCTCCTACGAGCAGTACTTC.

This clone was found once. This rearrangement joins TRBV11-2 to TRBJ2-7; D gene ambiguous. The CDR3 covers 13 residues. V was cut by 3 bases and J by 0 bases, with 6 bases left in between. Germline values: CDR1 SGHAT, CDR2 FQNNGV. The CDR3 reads CASSFGASYEQYF. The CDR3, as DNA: TGTGCCAGCAGCTTTGGCGCCTCCTACGAGCAGTACTTC.

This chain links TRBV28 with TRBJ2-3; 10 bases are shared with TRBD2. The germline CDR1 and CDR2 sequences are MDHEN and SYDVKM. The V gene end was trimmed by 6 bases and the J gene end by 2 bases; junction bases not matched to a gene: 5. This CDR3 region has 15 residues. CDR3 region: CASRIAGGITDTQYF. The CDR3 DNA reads TGTGCCAGCAGAATAGCGGGGGGTATCACAGATACGCAGTATTTT.